The clone carrying this T cell receptor (beta chain) was recorded a few times. The V gene lost 7 bases and the J gene lost 3 bases, with 9 bases spanning the gap. This CDR3 spans 13 amino acids. The V gene's germline CDR1 is MNHEY and CDR2 SMNVEV (reference sequence). One entry per CDR3 protein, called by TCRdb with MiXCR from the RT-PCR reads. The data show hundreds of thousands of distinct CDR3 sequences, approximately 15% seen once. The sample consisted of memory CD4+ T cells from blood. The receptor was isolated from a female donor in good health, serving as a healthy control. The chain employs TRBV27 and TRBJ2-2; D not resolved. CDR3 nucleotide sequence: TGTGCCAGCAATTCCCGGGACACCGGGGAGCTGTTTTTT. Translation: CASNSRDTGELFF.